What follows is one TCR beta chain and its context. These data are taken from a study of technical replicates of blood from a handful of donors. Sequencing was performed with immunoSEQ multiplex PCR; in TCRdb, only in-frame clones are kept and a portion is missing. The profile shows almost 85,000 clones, roughly 97% of them singletons. After removal of 5 bases from V and 2 bases from J, the junction contained 6 bases not matched to a gene. CDR3 length equals 17 residues. Germline-derived CDR1 and CDR2 are SGHTA and FQGNSA. V is TRBV7-2 and J is TRBJ2-5; 15 bases agree with TRBD2. This receptor was obtained from a human donor in good health. Sample: T cells isolated from PBMCs. CDR3 DNA: TGTGCCAGCAGCCTGGGACTAGCGGGGGGACTACAAGAGACCCAGTACTTC. Residues: CASSLGLAGGLQETQYF.